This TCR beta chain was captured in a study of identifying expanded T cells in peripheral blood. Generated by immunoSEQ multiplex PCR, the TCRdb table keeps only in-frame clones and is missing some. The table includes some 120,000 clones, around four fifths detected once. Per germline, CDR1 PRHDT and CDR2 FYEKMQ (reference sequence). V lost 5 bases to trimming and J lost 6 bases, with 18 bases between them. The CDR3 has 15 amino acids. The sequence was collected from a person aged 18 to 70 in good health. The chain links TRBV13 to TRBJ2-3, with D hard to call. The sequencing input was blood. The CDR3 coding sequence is TGTGCCAGCAGCCTATTCGGTTCCCTGTCCGATACGCAGTATTTT. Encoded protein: CASSLFGSLSDTQYF.